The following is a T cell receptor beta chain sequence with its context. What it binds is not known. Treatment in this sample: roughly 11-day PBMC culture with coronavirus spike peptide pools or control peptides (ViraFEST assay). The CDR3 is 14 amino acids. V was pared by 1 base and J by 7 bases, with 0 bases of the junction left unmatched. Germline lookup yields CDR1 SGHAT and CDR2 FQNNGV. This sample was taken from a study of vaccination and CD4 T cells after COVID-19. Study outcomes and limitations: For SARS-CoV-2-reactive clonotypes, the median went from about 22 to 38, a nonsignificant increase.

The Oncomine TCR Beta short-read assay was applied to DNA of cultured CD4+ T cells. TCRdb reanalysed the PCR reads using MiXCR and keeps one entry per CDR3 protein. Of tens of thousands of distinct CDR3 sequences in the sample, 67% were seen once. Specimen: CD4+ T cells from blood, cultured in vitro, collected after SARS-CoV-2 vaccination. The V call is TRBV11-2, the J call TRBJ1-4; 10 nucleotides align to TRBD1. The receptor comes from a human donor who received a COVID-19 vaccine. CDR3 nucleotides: TGTGCCAGCAGCTTAGGGACAGGGGGTGAAAAACTGTTTTTT. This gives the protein CASSLGTGGEKLFF.